The 2 T cell receptor beta chains below were found in one sample sequenced in a study of T-cell memory formation after mild COVID-19. Via MiXCR, TCRdb re-called the 5' RACE reads, giving one row per CDR3 protein. The data contain 400,000 to 500,000 distinct CDR3 sequences, 15% to 25% of them singletons. The sample taken for sequencing was PBMCs or a T cell subset sorted from them (not recorded which). These receptors were collected from an adult woman who had mild COVID-19 (a few samples of this study predate the infection). Cell type and time point are not known.

This clonotype was recorded a few times. The chain links TRBV14 to TRBJ2-3; D might be TRBD1 or TRBD2, each matching 5 bases. V shed 3 bases and J shed 2 bases, with 9 bases lying between them. The CDR3 is 14 residues long. The germline CDR1 and CDR2 sequences are SGHDN and FVKESK. CDR3 residues: CASSQRGLTDTQYF. In DNA, the CDR3 is TGTGCCAGCAGCCAGAGGGGTCTCACAGATACGCAGTATTTT.

This clonotype was detected a few times. The gene calls are TRBV18 and TRBJ1-2, with a tentative D call TRBD1 (6 bases). CDR3 size: 15 residues. Trimming pared 3 bases from V and 6 bases from J, leaving 17 bases between. Germline V gene lookup returns CDR1 KGHSH and CDR2 LQKENI. The DNA of the CDR3 is TGTGCCAGCTCACCCCAGGGACAAATTAGCCATGGCTACACCTTC. Amino acid sequence: CASSPQGQISHGYTF.